This entry describes one TCR beta chain. The antigen remains unidentified. This table comes from immunoSEQ multiplex PCR, and its TCRdb copy is limited to in-frame clones, with some not included. In the table there are about 27,000 clones, approximately 92% of which are singletons. This specimen belongs to a study of T cell responses to AZD1222 COVID-19 vaccine. General study results and limits: Spike-spanning, vaccine-associated CD4 TCRs were dominant at 160-218 and 743-854.

Trimming left V 5 bases short and J 5 bases short, with 12 bases between. The CDR3 length is 14 residues. The germline V gene has CDR1 MNHNY and CDR2 SVGAGI (reference sequence). Timing groups of about 4 and about 12 weeks for second doses were pooled. The source was peripheral blood, collected 28 days after the second AZD1222 dose. The chain joins TRBV6-6 to TRBJ1-4; the D is unclear. This receptor was obtained from an adult who received the AZD1222 COVID-19 vaccine. CDR3 in amino acids: CASSAPDLNEKLFF. The CDR3 DNA reads as TGTGCCAGCAGTGCGCCCGATTTAAATGAAAAACTGTTTTTT.